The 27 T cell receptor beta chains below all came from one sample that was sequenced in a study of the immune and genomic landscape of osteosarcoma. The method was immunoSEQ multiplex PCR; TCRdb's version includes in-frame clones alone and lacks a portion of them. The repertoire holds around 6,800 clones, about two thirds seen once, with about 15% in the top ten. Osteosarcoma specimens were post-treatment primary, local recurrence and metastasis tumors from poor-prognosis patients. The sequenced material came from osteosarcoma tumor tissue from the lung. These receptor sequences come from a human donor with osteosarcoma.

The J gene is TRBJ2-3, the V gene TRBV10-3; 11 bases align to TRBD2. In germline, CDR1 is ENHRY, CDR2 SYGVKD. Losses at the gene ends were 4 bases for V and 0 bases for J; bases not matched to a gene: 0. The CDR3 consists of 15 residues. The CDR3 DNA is TGTGCCATCAGTGGACTAGCGGGGAGCACAGATACGCAGTATTTT. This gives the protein CAISGLAGSTDTQYF.

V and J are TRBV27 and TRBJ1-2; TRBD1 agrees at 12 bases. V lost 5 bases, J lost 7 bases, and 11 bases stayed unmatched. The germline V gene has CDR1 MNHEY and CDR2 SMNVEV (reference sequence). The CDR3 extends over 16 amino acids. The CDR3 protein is CASSINQGQGAGGYTF. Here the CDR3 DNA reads TGTGCCAGCAGTATAAACCAGGGACAGGGGGCAGGTGGCTACACCTTC.

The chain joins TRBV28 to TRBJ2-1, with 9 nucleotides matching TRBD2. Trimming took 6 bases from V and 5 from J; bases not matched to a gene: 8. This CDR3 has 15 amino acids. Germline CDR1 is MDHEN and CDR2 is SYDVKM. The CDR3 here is CASSPPSGVNNEQFF. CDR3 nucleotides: TGTGCCAGCAGCCCCCCTAGCGGGGTCAACAATGAGCAGTTCTTC.

The CDR3 DNA is TGTGCCAGCAGTTTACGCCGGGACGGAGCGAGGGGGCAGTACTTC. Protein: CASSLRRDGARGQYF. The V and J genes are TRBV28 and TRBJ2-7; D may correspond to TRBD1 or TRBD2 (5 bases each). From germline, CDR1 is MDHEN and CDR2 SYDVKM. The CDR3 contains 15 residues. Trimming left V 2 bases short and J 9 bases short, with 20 bases between.

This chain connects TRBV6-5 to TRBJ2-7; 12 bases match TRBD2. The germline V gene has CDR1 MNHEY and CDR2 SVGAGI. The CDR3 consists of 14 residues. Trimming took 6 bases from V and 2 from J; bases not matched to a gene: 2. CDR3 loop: CASRRTSGAYEQYF. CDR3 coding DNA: TGTGCCAGCAGACGGACTAGCGGGGCCTACGAGCAGTACTTC.

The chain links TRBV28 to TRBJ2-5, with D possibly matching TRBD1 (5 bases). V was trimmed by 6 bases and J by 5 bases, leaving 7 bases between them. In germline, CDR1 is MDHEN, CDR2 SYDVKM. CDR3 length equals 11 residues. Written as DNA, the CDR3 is TGTGCCAGCAGGAAGGGGGAGACCCAGTACTTC. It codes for CASRKGETQYF.

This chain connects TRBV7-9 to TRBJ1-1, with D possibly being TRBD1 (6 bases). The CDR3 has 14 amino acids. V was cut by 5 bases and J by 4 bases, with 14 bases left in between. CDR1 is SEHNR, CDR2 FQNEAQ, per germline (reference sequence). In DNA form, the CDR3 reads TGTGCCAGCAGCATGGACAAAGGGGGCACTGAAGCTTTCTTT. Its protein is CASSMDKGGTEAFF.

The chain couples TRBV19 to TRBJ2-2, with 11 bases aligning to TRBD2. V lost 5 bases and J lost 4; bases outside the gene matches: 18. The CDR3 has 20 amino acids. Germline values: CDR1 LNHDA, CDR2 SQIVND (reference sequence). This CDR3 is CASSPLAVTSGRLGTGELFF. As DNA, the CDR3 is TGTGCCAGTAGTCCCCTTGCCGTAACTAGCGGGAGACTGGGCACCGGGGAGCTGTTTTTT.

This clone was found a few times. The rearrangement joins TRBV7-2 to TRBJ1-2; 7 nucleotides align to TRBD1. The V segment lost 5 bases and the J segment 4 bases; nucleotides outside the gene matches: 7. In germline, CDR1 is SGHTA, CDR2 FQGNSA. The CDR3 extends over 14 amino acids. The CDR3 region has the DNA TGTGCCAGCAGCCCCAGGGGGGTACTCTATGGCTACACCTTC. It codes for CASSPRGVLYGYTF.

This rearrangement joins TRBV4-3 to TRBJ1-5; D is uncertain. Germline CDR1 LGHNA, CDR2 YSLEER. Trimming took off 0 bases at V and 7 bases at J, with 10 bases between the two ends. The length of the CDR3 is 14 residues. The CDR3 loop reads CASSQDLSVQPQHF. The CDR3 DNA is TGCGCCAGCAGCCAAGATCTTAGCGTGCAGCCCCAGCATTTT.

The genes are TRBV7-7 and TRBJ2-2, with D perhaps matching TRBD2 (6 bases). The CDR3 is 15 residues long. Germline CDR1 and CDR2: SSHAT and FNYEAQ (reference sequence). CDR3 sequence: CASGPGVAGTGELFF. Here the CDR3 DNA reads TGTGCTAGCGGCCCGGGGGTGGCGGGCACCGGGGAGCTGTTTTTT.

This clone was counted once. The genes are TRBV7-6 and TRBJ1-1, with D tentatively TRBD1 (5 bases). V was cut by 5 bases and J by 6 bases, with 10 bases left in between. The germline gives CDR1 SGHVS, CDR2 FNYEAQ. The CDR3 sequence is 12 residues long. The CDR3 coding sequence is TGTGCCAGCAGCCGGGAGGGGTCTGAAGCTTTCTTT. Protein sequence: CASSREGSEAFF.

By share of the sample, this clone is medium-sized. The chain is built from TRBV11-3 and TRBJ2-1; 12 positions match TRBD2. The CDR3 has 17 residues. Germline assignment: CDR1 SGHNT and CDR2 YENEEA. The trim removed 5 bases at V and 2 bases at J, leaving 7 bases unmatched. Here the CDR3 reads CASSPGASGGAYNEQFF. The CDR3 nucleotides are TGTGCCAGCAGCCCCGGGGCTAGCGGGGGGGCCTACAATGAGCAGTTCTTC.

The CDR3 is CASSPRVEQFF. DNA of the CDR3: TGTGCCAGCAGCCCAAGGGTGGAGCAGTTCTTC. The chain joins TRBV7-9 to TRBJ2-1, with D unclear. Germline lookup yields CDR1 SEHNR and CDR2 FQNEAQ (reference sequence). This CDR3 has 11 amino acids. Trimming took off 5 bases at V and 10 bases at J, with 9 bases between the two ends.

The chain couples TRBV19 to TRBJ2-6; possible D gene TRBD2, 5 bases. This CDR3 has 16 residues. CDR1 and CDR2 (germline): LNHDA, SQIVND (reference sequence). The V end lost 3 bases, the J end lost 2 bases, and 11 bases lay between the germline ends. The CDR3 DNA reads TGTGCCAGTAGTATCCGAGGGATCCCTGGGGCCAACGTCCTGACTTTC. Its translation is CASSIRGIPGANVLTF.

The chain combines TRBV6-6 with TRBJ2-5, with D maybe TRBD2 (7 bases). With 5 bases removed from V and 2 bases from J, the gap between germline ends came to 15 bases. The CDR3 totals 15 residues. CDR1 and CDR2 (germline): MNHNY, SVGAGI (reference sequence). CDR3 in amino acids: CASSQGGDAQETQYF. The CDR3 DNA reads TGTGCCAGCAGTCAAGGGGGGGACGCTCAAGAGACCCAGTACTTC.

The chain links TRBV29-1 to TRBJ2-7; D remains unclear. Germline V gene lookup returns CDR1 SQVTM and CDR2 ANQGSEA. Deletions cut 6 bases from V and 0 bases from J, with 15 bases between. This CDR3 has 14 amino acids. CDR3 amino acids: CSVARRLGSYEQYF. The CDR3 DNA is TGCAGCGTGGCACGGCGGCTCGGCTCCTACGAGCAGTACTTC.

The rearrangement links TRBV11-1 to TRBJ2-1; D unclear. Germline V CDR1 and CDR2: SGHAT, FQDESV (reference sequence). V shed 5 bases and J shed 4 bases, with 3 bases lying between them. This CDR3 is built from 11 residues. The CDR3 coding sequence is TGTGCCAGCAGCCATTACAATGAGCAGTTCTTC. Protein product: CASSHYNEQFF.

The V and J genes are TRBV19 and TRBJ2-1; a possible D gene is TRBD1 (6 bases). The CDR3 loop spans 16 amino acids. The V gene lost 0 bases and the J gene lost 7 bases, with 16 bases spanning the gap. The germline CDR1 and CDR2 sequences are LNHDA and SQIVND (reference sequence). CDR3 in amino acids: CASSIDYSGTKNEQFF. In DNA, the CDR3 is TGTGCCAGTAGTATAGATTACTCCGGGACAAAAAATGAGCAGTTCTTC.

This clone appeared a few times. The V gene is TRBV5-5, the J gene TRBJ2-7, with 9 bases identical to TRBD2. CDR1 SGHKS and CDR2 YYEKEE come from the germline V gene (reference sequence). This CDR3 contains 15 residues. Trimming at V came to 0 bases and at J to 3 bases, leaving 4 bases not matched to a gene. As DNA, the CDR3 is TGTGCCAGCAGCTTGGCCGTTAGCGGGAGCTACGAGCAGTACTTC. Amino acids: CASSLAVSGSYEQYF.

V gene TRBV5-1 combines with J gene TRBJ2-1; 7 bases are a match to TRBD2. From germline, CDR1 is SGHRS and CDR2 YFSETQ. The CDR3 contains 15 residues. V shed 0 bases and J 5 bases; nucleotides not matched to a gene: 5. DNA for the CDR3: TGCGCCAGCAGCTTGGGCGGGAGCGTCGACAATGAGCAGTTCTTC. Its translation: CASSLGGSVDNEQFF.

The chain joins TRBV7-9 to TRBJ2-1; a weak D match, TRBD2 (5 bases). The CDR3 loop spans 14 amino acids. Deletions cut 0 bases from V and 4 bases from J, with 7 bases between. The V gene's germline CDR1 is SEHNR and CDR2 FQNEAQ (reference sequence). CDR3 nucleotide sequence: TGTGCCAGCAGCTTAGCCGCGGGTTACAATGAGCAGTTCTTC. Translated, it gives CASSLAAGYNEQFF.

The CDR3 reads CASSPDLAGNTDTQYF. The CDR3 DNA follows: TGTGCCAGCTCACCAGATCTAGCGGGCAACACAGATACGCAGTATTTT. The chain links TRBV18 to TRBJ2-3, with 8 bases lining up with TRBD2. Per the germline V gene, CDR1 is KGHSH and CDR2 is LQKENI. CDR3 length: 16 residues. J gave up 2 bases and V 2 bases, and 6 bases lay outside the gene matches.

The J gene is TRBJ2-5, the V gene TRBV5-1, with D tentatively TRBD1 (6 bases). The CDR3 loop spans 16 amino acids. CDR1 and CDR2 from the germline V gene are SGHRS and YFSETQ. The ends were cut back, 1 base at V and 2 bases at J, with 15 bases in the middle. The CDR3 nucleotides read TGCGCCAGCAGCTTGTTTTCGAGTACAGGGCAAGAGACCCAGTACTTC. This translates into CASSLFSSTGQETQYF.

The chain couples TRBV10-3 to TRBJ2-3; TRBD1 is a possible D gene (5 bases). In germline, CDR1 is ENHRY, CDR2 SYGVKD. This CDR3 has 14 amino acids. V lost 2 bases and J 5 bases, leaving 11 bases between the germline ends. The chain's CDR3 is CAISEQGVQDTQYF. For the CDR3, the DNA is TGTGCCATCAGTGAGCAAGGGGTACAAGATACGCAGTATTTT.

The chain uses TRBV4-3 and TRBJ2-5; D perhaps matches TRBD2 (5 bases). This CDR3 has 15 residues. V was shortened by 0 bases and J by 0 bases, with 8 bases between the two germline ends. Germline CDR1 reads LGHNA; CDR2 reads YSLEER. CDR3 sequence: CASSQDYGNQETQYF. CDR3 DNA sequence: TGCGCCAGCAGCCAAGATTACGGGAACCAAGAGACCCAGTACTTC.

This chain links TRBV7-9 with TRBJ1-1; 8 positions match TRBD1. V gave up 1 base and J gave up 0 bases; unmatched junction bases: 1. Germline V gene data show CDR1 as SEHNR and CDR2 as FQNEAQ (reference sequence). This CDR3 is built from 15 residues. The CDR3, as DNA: TGTGCCAGCAGCTTAGGACAGGGGCTGAACACTGAAGCTTTCTTT. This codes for CASSLGQGLNTEAFF.